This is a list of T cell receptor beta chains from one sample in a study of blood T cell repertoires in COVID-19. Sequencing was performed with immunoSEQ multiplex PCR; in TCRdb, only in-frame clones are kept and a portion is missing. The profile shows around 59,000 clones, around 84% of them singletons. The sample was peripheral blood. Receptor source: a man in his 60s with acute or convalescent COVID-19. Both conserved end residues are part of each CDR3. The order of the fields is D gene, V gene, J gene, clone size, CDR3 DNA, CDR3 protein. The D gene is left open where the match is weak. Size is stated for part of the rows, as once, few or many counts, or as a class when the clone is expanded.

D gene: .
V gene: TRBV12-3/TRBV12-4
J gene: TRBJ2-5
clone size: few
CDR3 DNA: TGTGCCAGCACTACGACAGTCGGAGAGACCCAGTACTTC
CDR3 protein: CASTTTVGETQYF

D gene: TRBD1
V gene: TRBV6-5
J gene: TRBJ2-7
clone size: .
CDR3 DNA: TGTGCCAGCAGCACAGGGGGCCGATCCTACGAGCAGTACTTC
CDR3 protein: CASSTGGRSYEQYF

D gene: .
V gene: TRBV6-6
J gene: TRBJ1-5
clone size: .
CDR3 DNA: TGTGCCAGCAGTCTACAGGGAGTCAGGCGGGCCACTCAGCCCCAGCATTTT
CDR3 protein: CASSLQGVRRATQPQHF

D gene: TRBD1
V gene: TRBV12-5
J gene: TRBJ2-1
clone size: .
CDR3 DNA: TGTGCTAGTGGCCCACAGGGGACAGGCTTATCCTACAATGAGCAGTTCTTC
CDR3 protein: CASGPQGTGLSYNEQFF

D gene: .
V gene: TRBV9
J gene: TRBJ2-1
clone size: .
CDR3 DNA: TGTGCCAGCAGCCCACAGGTTAGATCCTACAATGAGCAGTTCTTC
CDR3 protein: CASSPQVRSYNEQFF

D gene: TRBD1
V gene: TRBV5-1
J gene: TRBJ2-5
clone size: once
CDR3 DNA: TGCGCCAGCAGCTCGACAGGGGGTGTCGAGACCCAGTACTTC
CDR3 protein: CASSSTGGVETQYF

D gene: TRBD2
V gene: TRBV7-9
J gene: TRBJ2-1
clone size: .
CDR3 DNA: TGTGCCAGCAGCCCTAGAACCCGAGGACTAGCGGAAAACTACAATGAGCAGTTCTTC
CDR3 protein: CASSPRTRGLAENYNEQFF

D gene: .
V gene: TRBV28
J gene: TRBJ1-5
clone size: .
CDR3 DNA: TGTGCCAGCAGTTTTTTTCAGTATAGCAATCAGCCCCAGCATTTT
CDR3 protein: CASSFFQYSNQPQHF

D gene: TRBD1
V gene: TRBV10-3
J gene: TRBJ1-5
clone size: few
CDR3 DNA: TGTGCCATCAGTGAGTCGACAGGGGCGGGTCAGCCCCAGCATTTT
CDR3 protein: CAISESTGAGQPQHF

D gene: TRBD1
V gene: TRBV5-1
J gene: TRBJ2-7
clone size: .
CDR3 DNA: TGCGCCAGCAGCCACAGGGGGCGCAACTACGAGCAGTACTTC
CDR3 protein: CASSHRGRNYEQYF

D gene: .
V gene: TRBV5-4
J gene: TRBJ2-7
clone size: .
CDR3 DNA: TGTGCCAGCAGCCAGACTCATACCAATGCCTACGAGCAGTACTTC
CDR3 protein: CASSQTHTNAYEQYF

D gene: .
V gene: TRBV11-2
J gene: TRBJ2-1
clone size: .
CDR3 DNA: TGTGCCAGCAGCTTGGACAGAGACAATGAGCAGTTCTTC
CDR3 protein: CASSLDRDNEQFF

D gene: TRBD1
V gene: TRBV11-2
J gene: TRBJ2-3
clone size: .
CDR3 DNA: TGTGCCAGCGCCGGGACAGGGCAGAGGACAGATACGCAGTATTTT
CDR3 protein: CASAGTGQRTDTQYF

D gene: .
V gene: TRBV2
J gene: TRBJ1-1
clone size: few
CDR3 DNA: TGTGCCAGCAGACCACAGGGCTTTGGCACTGAAGCTTTCTTT
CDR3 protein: CASRPQGFGTEAFF

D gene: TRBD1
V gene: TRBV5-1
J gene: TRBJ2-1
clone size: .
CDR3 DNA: TGCGCCAGTAGACAGGGGGGGTACAATGAGCAGTTCTTC
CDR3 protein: CASRQGGYNEQFF

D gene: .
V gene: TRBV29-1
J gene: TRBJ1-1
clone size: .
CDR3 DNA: TGCTGCGTAGAGGAGCAAGTAACTGAAGCTTTCTTT
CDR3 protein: CCVEEQVTEAFF

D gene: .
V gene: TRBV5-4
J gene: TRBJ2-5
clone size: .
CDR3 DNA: TGTGCCAGCACCGGGTACGGCCATTCGCCCCCCCAAGAGACCCAGTACTTC
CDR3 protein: CASTGYGHSPPQETQYF

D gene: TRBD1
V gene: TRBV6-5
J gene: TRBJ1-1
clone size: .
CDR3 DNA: TGTGCCAGCAGTTCACCTTCCTTGACAGGGGGCACTGAAGCTTTCTTT
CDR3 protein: CASSSPSLTGGTEAFF

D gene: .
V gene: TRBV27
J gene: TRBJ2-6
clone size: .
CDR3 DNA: TGTGCCAGCAGAGCCGGACAGAGCTCTGGGGCCAACGTCCTGACTTTC
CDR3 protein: CASRAGQSSGANVLTF

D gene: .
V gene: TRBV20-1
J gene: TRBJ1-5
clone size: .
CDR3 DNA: TGCAGTGCTAGTTCCTACAGGGCGCGTGGGCGGGATCAGCCCCAGCATTTT
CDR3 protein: CSASSYRARGRDQPQHF

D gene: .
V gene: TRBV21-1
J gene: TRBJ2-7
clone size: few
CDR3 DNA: TGTGCCAGAGCCTATGGTAGCGGGGGAACTCGCGAGCAGTACTTC
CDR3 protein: CARAYGSGGTREQYF

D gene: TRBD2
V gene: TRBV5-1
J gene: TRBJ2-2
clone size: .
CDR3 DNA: TGCGCCAGCAGCTTGCGCGGGGGGGCCAGGGCCGGGGAGCTGTTTTTT
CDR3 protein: CASSLRGGARAGELFF

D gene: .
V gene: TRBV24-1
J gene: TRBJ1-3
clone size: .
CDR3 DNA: TGTGCCACCAGTGCCACTGGAAACACCATATATTTT
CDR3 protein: CATSATGNTIYF

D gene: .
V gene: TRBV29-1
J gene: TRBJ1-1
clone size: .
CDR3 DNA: TGCACCACCGGGACTTTATGGTCCATGAACACTGAAGCTTTCTTT
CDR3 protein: CTTGTLWSMNTEAFF